This T cell receptor beta chain was found in a study of neurological immune-mediated disorders (dated by TCRdb to between 2018 and 2021). Notes on the research overall: Using UMI-based sequencing, the study compared peripheral blood TCR-beta repertoires from patients with HTLV-I-associated myelopathy (HAM/TSP), patients with multiple sclerosis, and healthy controls. Longitudinal samples, technical triplicates and paired sorted CD4+ and CD8+ T-cell subsets, alongside PBMC samples, were included among the approximately 98 TCR-beta libraries. Longitudinal HAM/TSP donors and healthy donors each had 3 time-points at intervals of about 3-40 months. Of the 68 subjects in the cohort, approximately 15 were HAM/TSP patients, about 34 were multiple sclerosis patients, and about 20 were healthy controls. Findings and caveats that apply to the study as a whole: No identical CDR3 amino acid sequences were found to be shared among expanded clones across subjects, suggesting that TCR-beta repertoires were private in all groups. TCR clonal expansion was highest in HAM/TSP patients and lowest in MS patients, with MS patients falling below even healthy controls.

The CDR3 has 12 amino acids, counting the end cysteine and phenylalanine. The sequence is cut down to CDR3 DNA, 36 bases in frame from base 1. Taken from the germline V gene, the CDR1 and CDR2 loops are MDHEN and SYDVKM. The V end loses 5 bases and the J end loses 7 bases, and a stretch of 8 bases separates them. To synthesize cDNA, template-switch 5'RACE was performed with a primer carrying a 10-nucleotide random unique molecular identifier so that each TCR transcript was tagged. Every sequencing run covered 15-18 subjects and yielded more than 180 million TCR-beta sequences. The RNeasy kit was used to extract total RNA. The KAPA Real-time Library Amplification kit was used to amplify TCR-beta VDJ regions with primers targeting the TCR constant region and the 5'RACE anchor. Sample indexes and Illumina adaptors were added in a first PCR, after which library yield was increased in a second PCR. After Ampure bead purification, the TCR product of roughly 650 bp was size-selected on a 2% E-gel SizeSelection system. Library quality was checked on a Bioanalyzer, concentration was measured with Qubit, and libraries were quantified with the Kapa Library Quantification kit before pooling. Paired-end 2 x 150 bp sequencing of the libraries was performed on an Illumina HiSeq 2500. To increase sequence diversity, about 23-30% phiX was spiked into each library pool. As for how the authors treated the data: Quality-filtered reads were processed with the UMI-based MiGEC pipeline, which removed over 90% of raw TCR sequences during error correction. IMGT germline references were used for alignment of VDJ genes, and clonotypes were defined by a unique CDR3 amino acid sequence together with V-J genes. Clonal expansion, Shannon diversity, and CDR3 relatedness (CalcPairwiseDistances, ClusterSamples) were evaluated with VDJtools, and phylogenetic trees were built with CLCbio workbench. Using coefficient-of-variation modelling across technical triplicates, the study counted a clone as expanded if it had at least 8 unique UMIs. The public reads were reprocessed in TCRdb via fastp at Q25 and MiXCR, keeping in-frame beta chains. Here each entry gathers all rows of one CDR3 protein and keeps the most common genes and DNA. The V and J calls and clone size come from TCRdb's table, not from the authors' own analysis. The sample has fewer than 70,000 distinct CDR3 sequences on record, nearly 10% of them singletons. The ten largest make up about 12% of the sample.

The time point label on this specimen signifies: longitudinal time-point 2. The healthy controls were volunteers from a blood bank in Maryland, USA. Libraries from unsorted PBMCs were made from 2 million PBMCs kept in RNAlater at -80 degrees C until RNA extraction. Peripheral blood was subjected to Ficoll-Hypaque density gradient centrifugation to isolate PBMCs, which were then cryopreserved in liquid nitrogen. This clonotype was seen at least ten times. Its antigen is unknown. No qualities accompany the bases; no much larger clone lies one base away. This clonotype was sampled from a man aged 25 to 45 in good health. Specimen: PBMCs. The V and J genes are TRBV28 and TRBJ1-4, with the D segment identity uncertain. CDR3 region: CASSPIGEKLFF. The DNA sequence follows: TGTGCCAGCAGTCCCATAGGTGAAAAACTGTTTTTT.